This TCR beta chain emerged from a study of T cells in Graves' hyperthyroidism and ophthalmopathy. This clonotype has a handful of counts. Its antigen is undetermined. General study findings and limits: The model forecast ophthalmopathy, anticipating it by a median 6.5 months before onset.

Germline V lookup: CDR1 PRHDT, CDR2 FYEKMQ (reference sequence). The CDR3 is 15 residues long. Deletions cut 7 bases from V and 4 bases from J, with 17 bases between. The TCR beta CDR3 regions underwent amplification using RNA transcripts as the source. Primed by the HTBI set, a first-round RT-PCR was run on the TCR CDR3. TCRdb re-called the multiplex PCR reads through MiXCR, storing one row per CDR3 protein. Of some 350,000 distinct CDR3 sequences in the sample, roughly 15% were seen once. Ophthalmopathy patients showed a Clinical Activity Score of at least 3, NOSPECS grade of at least 4 and duration under 3 months. The PBMCs were taken from around 10 ml of fresh peripheral blood.

The V gene is TRBV13, the J gene TRBJ2-1; no definite D call. The receptor's source is a woman aged 55-69 years with Graves' ophthalmopathy. Sequenced input: blood. The DNA for the CDR3 is TGTGCCAGCACCGTTACCCGGAGACCTTACAATGAGCAGTTCTTC. The encoded protein is CASTVTRRPYNEQFF.